The sequence of this T cell receptor (beta chain) was determined in a study of blood T cells in healthy people across ages. For the second PCR, which ran for about 7 to 11 cycles, a sample-barcoded 5' primer and a J-beta primer mix were used. TCRdb ran MiXCR on the 5' RACE reads and lists one entry per CDR3 protein. The data show some 1,800,000 distinct CDR3 sequences, approximately 39% seen once. After removal of 7 bases from V and 13 bases from J, the junction contained 20 bases not matched to a gene. This CDR3 is 15 amino acids long. CDR1 SGHRS and CDR2 YFSETQ come from the germline V gene. This clonotype was found a few times.

The chain links TRBV5-1 to TRBJ2-4, with TRBD1 identical over 7 bases. Sequenced input: blood. This clonotype was sampled from a human donor in good health. The CDR3 DNA is TGCGCCAGCTCTACAGGGGCCTCGACAGGGATTGAGCAGTACTTC. Its translation: CASSTGASTGIEQYF.